This TCR beta chain was observed in a study of T cell responses to AZD1222 COVID-19 vaccine. Study-wide points: Variant regions that are unmutated are reportedly the target of nearly half of spike-specific TCRs. CD4 TCRs associated with vaccination spanned spike, dominating at 160-218 and 743-854.

Germline values: CDR1 SGHDN, CDR2 FVKESK. CDR3 length: 14 amino acids. The germline V and J ends were trimmed by 2 bases and 9 bases, with 13 bases remaining between them. Libraries were prepared by immunoSEQ multiplex PCR; TCRdb keeps only in-frame clonotypes and omits some of them. The data show 180,000 or so clones, 94% seen once. A note on this clone: The antigen is not known.

The specimen was peripheral blood, collected on day 0 of AZD1222 vaccination. This chain joins TRBV14 and TRBJ2-2; D not certain. The sequence was obtained from an adult in good health. The DNA for the CDR3 is TGTGCCAGCAGCCAACACACCCTGCGCCGGGAGCTGTTTTTT. The encoded protein is CASSQHTLRRELFF.